These 23 T cell receptor beta chains were sequenced from one sample in a study of CD8 T cells in ankylosing spondylitis. MiXCR was run by TCRdb on the 5' RACE reads, yielding one entry per CDR3 protein. The sample has about 130,000 distinct CDR3 sequences; roughly 6.6% are singletons. Input material: blood, either unsorted or a sorted T cell fraction (not recorded which). The receptors here all came from a male donor with ankylosing spondylitis or in good health (not recorded which).

This clonotype was observed at least ten times. The chain employs TRBV12-3 or TRBV12-4 and TRBJ2-7, with D possibly TRBD1 on 6 matching bases. This CDR3 has 15 residues. V lost 5 bases and J lost 2, with 16 bases in between. The CDR3 DNA reads TGTGCCAGCAGTAGTACCGGGACAATTACCTACGAGCAGTACTTC. Encoded protein: CASSSTGTITYEQYF.

At least ten counts were recorded for this clonotype. The V call is TRBV7-2, the J call TRBJ2-7; D gene uncertain. The CDR3 is 14 amino acids. The germline V gene has CDR1 SGHTA and CDR2 FQGNSA. Deletions cut 3 bases from V and 0 bases from J, with 9 bases between. As DNA, the CDR3 is TGTGCCAGCAGCTTCACGTATAGCTCCTACGAGCAGTACTTC. Its translation: CASSFTYSSYEQYF.

This clonotype showed up many times. The chain is built from TRBV29-1 and TRBJ2-5, with 8 bases identical to TRBD1. This CDR3 spans 14 amino acids. Germline V gene sequence: CDR1 SQVTM, CDR2 ANQGSEA. J was trimmed by 5 bases and V by 3 bases; bases with no gene match: 8. The CDR3 here is CSVDPRGRGETQYF. CDR3 DNA: TGCAGCGTTGATCCCAGGGGGCGCGGTGAGACCCAGTACTTC. The entire variable domain, with the rest obtained from reference TRBV29-1 and TRBJ2-5, is as follows: SAVISQKPSRDICQRGTSLTIQCQVDSQVTMMFWYRQQPGQSLTLIATANQGSEATYESGFVIDKFPISRPNLTFSTLTVSNMSPEDSSIYLCSVDPRGRGETQYFGPGTRLLVL.

This clonotype was detected a few times. The CDR3 is CASSVYPGQLNSPLHF. The CDR3 DNA reads TGTGCCAGCAGCGTATATCCGGGACAGCTTAATTCACCCCTCCACTTT. The rearrangement joins TRBV9 to TRBJ1-6; 7 bases line up with TRBD1. There are 16 residues in the CDR3. In germline, CDR1 is SGDLS, CDR2 YYNGEE. V shed 1 base and J 6 bases; nucleotides not matched to a gene: 7.

The table lists this clonotype with many counts. J is TRBJ2-5 and V is TRBV29-1; 9 nucleotides agree with TRBD1. CDR1 SQVTM and CDR2 ANQGSEA come from the germline V gene. The CDR3 has 13 amino acids. V lost 7 bases, J lost 5 bases, and 8 bases stayed unmatched. The CDR3 sequence: CSGNRGLVETQYF. CDR3 DNA: TGCAGCGGGAACAGGGGGCTCGTGGAGACCCAGTACTTC.

This clonotype was counted only a few times. The chain combines TRBV7-3 with TRBJ2-3; the match to TRBD2 covers 8 bases. The CDR3 is made up of 15 amino acids. Germline values: CDR1 SGHTA, CDR2 FQGTGA. With 4 bases clipped from V and 1 base from J, the junction kept 4 bases outside the gene matches. The CDR3 DNA is TGTGCCAGCAGCTCGCCAGCGGGGGGCACAGATACGCAGTATTTT. Translating it yields CASSSPAGGTDTQYF.

This clonotype was picked up many times. The chain links TRBV5-1 to TRBJ1-3, with TRBD1 matching over 11 bases. Germline-derived CDR1 and CDR2 are SGHRS and YFSETQ. There are 16 residues in the CDR3. Germline trimming cut 4 bases from V and 4 bases from J; bases unmatched to any gene: 7. This CDR3 reads CASSVGTGGYGNTIYF. Here the CDR3 DNA reads TGCGCCAGCAGCGTCGGGACAGGGGGTTACGGAAACACCATATATTTT.

A note on this clonotype: A much larger clone lies a single base off, so this may be a read error. V is TRBV28 and J is TRBJ1-1, with a tentative D call TRBD1 (5 bases). The CDR3 is made up of 14 amino acids. Germline assignment: CDR1 MDHEN and CDR2 SYDVKM. Written as DNA, the CDR3 is TGTGTCAGCAGTTTATACTCAGGGCTGGGTGAAGCTTTCTTT. It encodes CVSSLYSGLGEAFF.

Many counts were recorded for this clonotype. J is TRBJ2-1 and V is TRBV5-1; 8 nucleotides agree with TRBD2. This CDR3 spans 16 amino acids. In germline, CDR1 is SGHRS, CDR2 YFSETQ. Trimming took 2 bases from V and 2 from J; bases not matched to a gene: 6. CDR3 region: CASSFLAGVPYNEQFF. The CDR3, as DNA: TGCGCCAGCAGCTTCCTAGCGGGTGTGCCCTACAATGAGCAGTTCTTC.

The sample holds many counts of this clonotype. The chain uses TRBV5-1 and TRBJ2-3; D call uncertain. CDR1 and CDR2 (germline): SGHRS, YFSETQ. This CDR3 has 15 residues. V was shortened by 1 base and J by 2 bases, with 11 bases between the two germline ends. This CDR3 is CASSLLVQSTDTQYF. The CDR3 DNA follows: TGCGCCAGCAGCTTGCTTGTGCAGTCCACAGATACGCAGTATTTT.

The table lists this clonotype with many counts. This chain joins TRBV25-1 and TRBJ1-4; D is perhaps TRBD1 (6 bases). The CDR3 is 15 residues long. From germline, CDR1 is MGHDK and CDR2 SYGVNS. Trimming took 1 base from V and 5 from J, leaving 11 bases between them. CDR3 in amino acids: CASSESGDRNEKLFF. CDR3 bases: TGTGCCAGCAGTGAATCAGGGGACCGCAATGAAAAACTGTTTTTT.

The sample holds many counts of this clonotype. The CDR3 sequence: CASSMSGTEAFF. CDR3 nucleotide sequence: TGCGCCAGCAGCATGTCTGGCACTGAAGCTTTCTTT. The rearrangement uses TRBV5-1 and TRBJ1-1; no firm D call. The CDR3 consists of 12 residues. Trimming pared 4 bases from V and 4 bases from J, leaving 8 bases between. Germline V CDR1 and CDR2: SGHRS, YFSETQ.

This clonotype was observed at least ten times. The V call is TRBV5-1, the J call TRBJ2-1; weak D call: TRBD2 (6 bases). This CDR3 has 15 residues. Germline assignment: CDR1 SGHRS and CDR2 YFSETQ. Trimming pared 5 bases from V and 5 bases from J, leaving 17 bases between. As DNA, the CDR3 is TGCGCCAGCAGGGTTGGAGGGCCAGTTAACAATGAGCAGTTCTTC. Translation: CASRVGGPVNNEQFF.

This clonotype has at least ten counts. V and J are TRBV20-1 and TRBJ1-5; 10 bases are a match to TRBD1. CDR1 is DFQATT, CDR2 SNEGSKA, per germline (reference sequence). The CDR3 totals 14 residues. Losses at the gene ends were 5 bases for V and 4 bases for J; bases not matched to a gene: 5. This CDR3 reads CSAGGQGFNQPQHF. The CDR3 region has the DNA TGCAGTGCTGGGGGACAGGGGTTTAATCAGCCCCAGCATTTT.

This clonotype was detected a few times. The V call is TRBV4-2, the J call TRBJ2-3; D may correspond to TRBD1 or TRBD2 (5 bases each). The V end was cut by 4 bases, the J end by 5 bases, with 16 bases between. This CDR3 is built from 15 residues. Germline V gene data show CDR1 as LGHNA and CDR2 as YNFKEQ. In nucleotides, the CDR3 is TGTGCCAGCAGCCCCAGGGAGTGGTTCGGAGATACGCAGTATTTT. Its translation is CASSPREWFGDTQYF.

This clonotype has ten or more counts. The genes are TRBV4-3 and TRBJ1-1; TRBD1 matches 8 bases. Germline CDR1 is LGHNA and CDR2 is YSLEER. V shed 0 bases and J 0 bases; nucleotides not matched to a gene: 6. This CDR3 region has 17 residues. For the CDR3, the DNA is TGCGCCAGCAGCCAAGATCGGGCAGGGGGCTTGAACACTGAAGCTTTCTTT. This sequence encodes CASSQDRAGGLNTEAFF.

This chain connects TRBV5-1 to TRBJ1-2; D gene unclear. The CDR3 loop spans 14 amino acids. Germline V gives CDR1 SGHRS, CDR2 YFSETQ. V lost 6 bases to trimming and J lost 8 bases, with 20 bases between them. CDR3: CASNQDGATGGYTF. CDR3 in DNA: TGCGCCAGCAACCAGGACGGAGCAACGGGGGGCTACACCTTC.

This clonotype came up many times. This chain uses TRBV5-1 with TRBJ1-6; D not resolved. CDR1 SGHRS and CDR2 YFSETQ come from the germline V gene. CDR3 size: 14 residues. V was clipped by 4 bases and J by 7 bases, with 12 bases between them. CDR3 in amino acids: CASSPVLGNSPLHF. DNA for the CDR3: TGCGCCAGCAGCCCGGTCCTAGGGAATTCACCCCTCCACTTT.

This clonotype came up many times. The rearrangement links TRBV7-9 to TRBJ2-1, with 8 bases matching TRBD2. From germline, CDR1 is SEHNR and CDR2 FQNEAQ (reference sequence). The CDR3 loop spans 17 amino acids. V lost 2 bases to trimming and J lost 3 bases; unmatched junction nucleotides: 9. Written as DNA, the CDR3 is TGTGCCAGCAGCTTATCCGGGGCGGGAGGAAACTACAATGAGCAGTTCTTC. Protein sequence: CASSLSGAGGNYNEQFF.

This clonotype was recorded at least ten times. The chain recombines TRBV20-1 with TRBJ2-7; D not certain. Per the germline V gene, CDR1 is DFQATT and CDR2 is SNEGSKA (reference sequence). This CDR3 region has 15 residues. The germline V and J ends were trimmed by 0 bases and 0 bases, with 12 bases remaining between them. The CDR3 DNA is TGCAGTGCTAGAGAGGGGTCTTCAAGCTCCTACGAGCAGTACTTC. It translates to CSAREGSSSSYEQYF.

The table lists this clonotype with many counts. The J gene is TRBJ2-1, the V gene TRBV29-1, with D tentatively TRBD1 (6 bases). The CDR3 loop spans 12 amino acids. Germline values: CDR1 SQVTM, CDR2 ANQGSEA. Trimming removed 5 bases at V and 2 bases at J, with 7 bases between. CDR3 in DNA: TGCAGCGTTTCAGGGGCCTACAATGAGCAGTTCTTC. Amino acids: CSVSGAYNEQFF.

This clonotype was detected ten times or more. The V call is TRBV7-3, the J call TRBJ2-7, with 11 bases identical to TRBD2. Germline-derived CDR1 and CDR2 are SGHTA and FQGTGA. J lost 3 bases, V lost 0 bases, and 4 bases had no gene match. CDR3 length: 16 amino acids. The CDR3 reads CASSLTYTSGSYEQYF. In nucleotides, the CDR3 is TGTGCCAGCAGCTTAACGTATACTAGCGGGAGCTACGAGCAGTACTTC.

The table lists this clonotype with many counts. The V call is TRBV5-1, the J call TRBJ2-4; maybe TRBD2 (6 bases). The CDR3 has 17 amino acids. Germline assignment: CDR1 SGHRS and CDR2 YFSETQ. V was clipped by 1 base and J by 2 bases, with 16 bases between them. Here the CDR3 DNA reads TGCGCCAGCAGCTTGATAACCCCTGGGGGGTCCAAAAACATTCAGTACTTC. Its translation: CASSLITPGGSKNIQYF.